The TCR beta chain described here comes from a study of T-cell reconstitution after alpha-beta-depleted transplantation in children. In germline, CDR1 is SQVTM, CDR2 ANQGSEA. This CDR3 comprises 13 residues. V was clipped by 5 bases and J by 0 bases; unmatched bases: 2. Preparation of the TCRbeta library used unique molecular identifiers. Each CDR3 protein is one row after TCRdb ran MiXCR on the PCR reads. The data show some 600,000 distinct CDR3 sequences, 16% seen once. This clonotype was picked up many times. The V gene is TRBV29-1, the J gene TRBJ1-1; 8 bases line up with TRBD1. Source: PBMCs from the stem cell graft donor, taken from the stem cell graft. The TCR comes from a human donor who donated a stem cell graft to a child with acute myeloid leukemia. CDR3 protein: CSVKQGVNTEAFF. The CDR3 DNA reads TGCAGCGTTAAACAGGGGGTGAACACTGAAGCTTTCTTT.